A single sample is the source of the 17 T cell receptor beta chains below, sequenced in a study of regulatory T cells in long-lasting Graves disease. For TCR beta, libraries came from iRepertoire HTBI primers and Arm-PCR of CDR3 regions. Via MiXCR, TCRdb re-called the multiplex PCR reads, giving one row per CDR3 protein. The sample shows about 400,000 distinct CDR3 sequences, around 20% of them seen only once. The time point was: persistent/refractory GD, antithyroid drugs over 5 years with positive TRAb. PBMC-derived RNA was used for the TCR library. The sequences come from peripheral blood mononuclear cells (PBMCs), collected when the disease was refractory, from a patient treated with antithyroid drugs. Every receptor here comes from a female donor with Graves disease.

A few counts support this clonotype. The chain links TRBV30 to TRBJ1-2, with a tentative D call TRBD1 (5 bases). Germline loops: CDR1 GTSNPN, CDR2 SVGIG (reference sequence). The CDR3 has 14 residues. V gave up 4 bases and J gave up 4 bases, with 16 bases separating them. In nucleotides, the CDR3 is TGTGCCTGGAACGCGGGACGGCGGACCTATGGCTACACCTTC. This codes for CAWNAGRRTYGYTF.

This clonotype was seen a few times. As DNA, the CDR3 is TGCAGTGCTAGTGGGGATAGGGGGTATGGCGGGGAGCTGTTTTTT. It specifies CSASGDRGYGGELFF. The rearrangement links TRBV20-1 to TRBJ2-2, with a tentative D call TRBD1 (6 bases). CDR1 is DFQATT and CDR2 is SNEGSKA in the germline V gene (reference sequence). V was clipped by 3 bases and J by 7 bases, with 18 bases between them. This CDR3 comprises 15 residues.

This chain joins TRBV28 and TRBJ1-1, with D possibly TRBD1 on 6 matching bases. Deletions cut 6 bases from V and 0 bases from J, with 17 bases between. This CDR3 is built from 16 residues. Germline V gene lookup returns CDR1 MDHEN and CDR2 SYDVKM. The CDR3 nucleotides read TGTGCCAGCAGCTCCCGAAGGGGGAGCATGAACACTGAAGCTTTCTTT. It encodes CASSSRRGSMNTEAFF.

The table lists this clonotype with a few counts. The junction shows a germline mismatch at one end, possibly a read error. V usage is TRBV7-2 and J usage is TRBJ2-7; D gene uncertain. The germline CDR1 and CDR2 sequences are SGHTA and FQGNSA. The CDR3 contains 12 residues. CDR3 sequence (DNA): TGTGCCAGCGGCTTGGGAACTAATCAGCAGTACTTC. Its protein is CASGLGTNQQYF. Full variable domain (outside the CDR3, taken from reference TRBV7-2 and TRBJ2-7): GAGVSQSPSNKVTEKGKDVELRCDPISGHTALYWYRQSLGQGLEFLIYFQGNSAPDKSGLPSDRFSAERTGGSVSTLTIQRTQQEDSAVYLCASGLGTNQQYFGPGTRLTVT.

In its sample, this clonotype was seen many times. V gene TRBV29-1 combines with J gene TRBJ2-5; 9 positions match TRBD2. The germline V gene encodes CDR1 SQVTM and CDR2 ANQGSEA. This CDR3 has 14 residues. The ends lost 4 bases at V and 2 bases at J; junction bases unmatched: 5. The CDR3 region has the DNA TGCAGCGTTGCAGCGGGAGGTACACAAGAGACCCAGTACTTC. Amino acids: CSVAAGGTQETQYF.

This clonotype was detected many times. The V and J genes are TRBV12-3 or TRBV12-4 and TRBJ2-7; 7 nucleotides line up with TRBD1. After removal of 5 bases from V and 6 bases from J, the junction contained 7 bases not matched to a gene. This CDR3 is 13 amino acids long. The CDR3 nucleotides are TGTGCCAGCAGTAGACAGGGCCAGGGCGAGCAGTACTTC. This encodes CASSRQGQGEQYF.

This clonotype was counted ten times or more. This chain joins TRBV2 and TRBJ1-1; TRBD1 matches at 7 bases. V was clipped by 10 bases and J by 1 base; unmatched bases: 9. This CDR3 has 14 residues. Germline-derived CDR1 and CDR2 are SNHLY and FYNNEI. CDR3 DNA: TGTGCCAACACCCCTGGGACAGCGAACACTGAAGCTTTCTTT. Its protein product is CANTPGTANTEAFF.

The chain employs TRBV4-1 and TRBJ2-7, with a tentative D call TRBD1 (5 bases). The CDR3 covers 17 residues. V gave up 4 bases and J gave up 2 bases, with 21 bases separating them. CDR1 MGHRA and CDR2 YSYEKL come from the germline V gene. CDR3 in DNA: TGCGCCAGCAGCCCCCAGGAACAGACAGCTCAGACCTACGAGCAGTACTTC. Amino acid sequence: CASSPQEQTAQTYEQYF.

The chain recombines TRBV4-2 with TRBJ2-5, with TRBD2 matching over 8 bases. Trimming took 0 bases from V and 4 from J; bases not matched to a gene: 4. Germline CDR1 and CDR2: LGHNA and YNFKEQ. There are 15 residues in the CDR3. In DNA, the CDR3 is TGTGCCAGCAGCCAAGATGGCGGGAGGTCAGAGACCCAGTACTTC. This translates into CASSQDGGRSETQYF.

This clonotype was seen ten or more times. This chain connects TRBV28 to TRBJ2-7; D is possibly TRBD2 (6 bases). The CDR3 sequence is 12 residues long. Germline CDR1 and CDR2: MDHEN and SYDVKM. The germline V and J ends were trimmed by 3 bases and 7 bases, with 10 bases remaining between them. CDR3 DNA: TGTGCCAGCAGTTTTATTGCGGGAGAGCAGTACTTC. Translated, it gives CASSFIAGEQYF.

The chain uses TRBV11-2 and TRBJ1-2; TRBD1 aligns across 8 bases. The V gene end was trimmed by 5 bases and the J gene end by 7 bases; junction bases not matched to a gene: 15. The CDR3 is made up of 16 amino acids. Germline-derived CDR1 and CDR2 are SGHAT and FQNNGV. Here the CDR3 reads CASSPPDRVSLIGYTF. For the CDR3, the DNA is TGTGCCAGCAGCCCCCCGGACAGGGTTAGTTTGATTGGCTACACCTTC.

This clonotype was seen repeatedly, ten times or more. The chain links TRBV20-1 to TRBJ2-5; no clear D gene. Trimming took off 0 bases at V and 1 base at J, with 15 bases between the two ends. This CDR3 spans 16 amino acids. Germline lookup yields CDR1 DFQATT and CDR2 SNEGSKA (reference sequence). The CDR3 DNA reads TGCAGTGCTAGAGATCCCAGCGAAGACCGCCAAGAGACCCAGTACTTC. This gives the protein CSARDPSEDRQETQYF.

This clonotype has only a few counts. The V and J genes are TRBV10-2 and TRBJ1-5; 9 bases align to TRBD1. Germline-derived CDR1 and CDR2 are WSHSY and SAAADI. V was pared by 9 bases and J by 1 base, with 7 bases of the junction left unmatched. CDR3 length: 15 amino acids. CDR3 loop: CASADRGGSNQPQHF. CDR3 coding DNA: TGCGCCAGTGCCGACAGGGGGGGGAGCAATCAGCCCCAGCATTTT.

This clonotype was detected many times. CDR3 sequence: CATSDGKSGRSRKETQYF. The CDR3 nucleotides are TGTGCCACCAGTGATGGAAAGAGCGGGAGGTCCAGAAAAGAGACCCAGTACTTC. The rearrangement uses TRBV24-1 and TRBJ2-5; 9 bases align to TRBD2. After removal of 3 bases from V and 3 bases from J, the junction contained 13 bases not matched to a gene. Per germline, CDR1 KGHDR and CDR2 SFDVKD. CDR3 length: 18 amino acids.

This clonotype was seen repeatedly, ten times or more. The J gene is TRBJ2-2, the V gene TRBV28; 10 nucleotides agree with TRBD1. The CDR3 has 18 residues. J was trimmed by 0 bases and V by 0 bases; bases with no gene match: 4. CDR1 and CDR2 from the germline V gene are MDHEN and SYDVKM. The CDR3 is CASSLWVGTGANTGELFF. CDR3 DNA: TGTGCCAGCAGTTTATGGGTGGGGACAGGGGCGAACACCGGGGAGCTGTTTTTT.

This clonotype came up a few times. The rearrangement links TRBV18 to TRBJ1-4; 7 nucleotides agree with TRBD1. The CDR3 consists of 16 residues. Germline trimming cut 2 bases from V and 1 base from J; bases unmatched to any gene: 4. The germline CDR1 and CDR2 sequences are KGHSH and LQKENI. CDR3 sequence reads: CASSPTSGGTNEKLFF. CDR3 sequence (DNA): TGTGCCAGCTCACCAACGTCAGGGGGAACTAATGAAAAACTGTTTTTT.

V gene TRBV7-9 combines with J gene TRBJ2-5; TRBD2 matches 13 bases. Looked up from germline, CDR1 is SEHNR and CDR2 is FQNEAQ (reference sequence). Germline trimming cut 2 bases from V and 0 bases from J; bases unmatched to any gene: 12. CDR3 size: 20 residues. The DNA for the CDR3 is TGTGCCAGCAGCTTAAGGGGTTCAACTAGCGGGAGGGCCCACCAAGAGACCCAGTACTTC. Its translation is CASSLRGSTSGRAHQETQYF.